A single sample gave rise to the 9 T cell receptor beta chains below, sequenced in a study of shared clonotypes between healthy human individuals. The table came from immunoSEQ multiplex PCR; TCRdb's copy has only in-frame clones and leaves some out. The sample yields about 490,000 clones, 76% seen once. The sequencing input was PBMCs. Every receptor here comes from a woman aged 40 to 50 in good health. Some clones in this sample may be carry-over from other donors' samples.

The rearrangement links TRBV5-1 to TRBJ2-3; 9 bases are a match to TRBD2. V lost 5 bases, J lost 3 bases, and 7 bases stayed unmatched. CDR1 and CDR2 (germline): SGHRS, YFSETQ. CDR3 length: 15 amino acids. The CDR3 DNA reads TGCGCCAGCAGGATAGCGGGAGAGTTGACAGATACGCAGTATTTT. Amino acids: CASRIAGELTDTQYF.

This chain uses TRBV28 with TRBJ1-2; possibly TRBD1 for D (5 bases). Germline V gene data show CDR1 as MDHEN and CDR2 as SYDVKM. This CDR3 comprises 12 residues. V lost 8 bases and J 7 bases, leaving 14 bases between the germline ends. DNA of the CDR3: TGTGCCAGCTGCCTTTTGGGGGGTGGCTACACCTTC. This gives the protein CASCLLGGGYTF.

The chain couples TRBV11-2 to TRBJ2-2; TRBD2 matches at 10 bases. J gave up 8 bases and V 1 base, and 4 bases lay outside the gene matches. Germline V gene lookup returns CDR1 SGHAT and CDR2 FQNNGV. The CDR3 consists of 15 residues. The CDR3 DNA follows: TGTGCCAGCAGCTTAGGGCTAGCGGGAGTTGGGGAGCTGTTTTTT. It translates to CASSLGLAGVGELFF.

The rearrangement links TRBV4-1 to TRBJ2-7, with 9 bases aligning to TRBD2. The CDR3 loop spans 18 amino acids. Unmatched junction bases numbered 16, after V lost 4 bases and J lost 3 bases. Looked up from germline, CDR1 is MGHRA and CDR2 is YSYEKL. CDR3 in amino acids: CASSLGILPGLAHYEQYF. The CDR3 DNA reads as TGCGCCAGCAGCCTTGGCATTCTCCCGGGACTAGCACACTACGAGCAGTACTTC.

This clone was found many times. The same CDR3 can be traced to other DNA sequences in this sample. The rearrangement uses TRBV6-1 and TRBJ2-3, with D perhaps TRBD2 (6 bases). This CDR3 is built from 14 residues. V shed 8 bases and J shed 4 bases, with 16 bases lying between them. Germline-derived CDR1 and CDR2 are MNHNS and SASEGT. This CDR3 reads CASLLADVPDTQYF. The CDR3 DNA sequence: TGTGCCAGCCTACTAGCAGACGTCCCAGATACGCAGTATTTT.

Comment on this clone: Compared with germline, one end of the junction differs, possibly owing to a read error. This sequence joins TRBV7-9 and TRBJ2-7; possibly TRBD2 for D (5 bases). This CDR3 has 16 residues. Germline lookup yields CDR1 SEHNR and CDR2 FQNEAQ (reference sequence). The CDR3 DNA reads as TGCGCCAGCAGCCAAGATTATTCTAGCCCTACACTCGAGCAGTACTTC. It is translated as CASSQDYSSPTLEQYF.

This clone was seen just once. The chain employs TRBV28 and TRBJ1-1; tentatively, D is TRBD1 (6 bases). The length of the CDR3 is 15 residues. Per the germline V gene, CDR1 is MDHEN and CDR2 is SYDVKM. The V and J ends lost 3 bases and 3 bases respectively, with 14 bases between them. The CDR3 protein is CASSFGGGGDTEAFF. The CDR3 bases are TGTGCCAGCAGTTTCGGAGGGGGAGGGGACACTGAAGCTTTCTTT. The entire variable domain, with the rest obtained from reference TRBV28 and TRBJ1-1, is as follows: DVKVTQSSRYLVKRTGEKVFLECVQDMDHENMFWYRQDPGLGLRLIYFSYDVKMKEKGDIPEGYSVSREKKERFSLILESASTNQTSMYLCASSFGGGGDTEAFFGQGTRLTVV.

This clone was counted a single time. A clone one base away is much larger, so this may be a read error. V gene TRBV20-1 combines with J gene TRBJ1-1, with D possibly being TRBD1 (5 bases). Trimming removed 4 bases from V and 6 bases from J, with 9 bases in between. The length of the CDR3 is 11 residues. Germline lookup yields CDR1 DFQATT and CDR2 SNEGSKA (reference sequence). The CDR3 region has the DNA TGCAGTGCTACCTGGGGCGCTGAAGCTTTCTTT. It yields the protein CSATWGAEAFF.

This clone has at least ten counts. The rearrangement links TRBV7-2 to TRBJ2-5; 11 nucleotides line up with TRBD2. Losses at the gene ends were 5 bases for V and 4 bases for J; bases not matched to a gene: 3. There are 14 residues in the CDR3. Germline CDR1 reads SGHTA; CDR2 reads FQGNSA. CDR3: CASSTGLAGETQYF. Here the CDR3 DNA reads TGTGCCAGCAGCACCGGACTAGCGGGAGAGACCCAGTACTTC.